These 9 T cell receptor beta chains were all obtained from the same sample, sequenced in a study of T cells in Graves' hyperthyroidism and ophthalmopathy. RNA transcripts were the template for amplifying TCR beta CDR3 regions. The HTBI primer set was used in a first-round RT-PCR of the TCR CDR3. A single record per CDR3 protein comes from TCRdb applying MiXCR to the multiplex PCR reads. The sample has about 100,000 distinct CDR3 sequences; approximately 15% are singletons. Material: blood. Source of these receptors: a woman aged 45 to 65 with Graves' hyperthyroidism.

This clonotype was observed at least ten times. The chain is built from TRBV9 and TRBJ2-2; 10 nucleotides agree with TRBD2. Trimming at V came to 3 bases and at J to 2 bases, leaving 1 base not matched to a gene. The CDR3 is made up of 15 amino acids. Germline lookup yields CDR1 SGDLS and CDR2 YYNGEE. The CDR3 DNA reads TGTGCCAGCAGCGGGACTAGCGGAAACACCGGGGAGCTGTTTTTT. Translated, it gives CASSGTSGNTGELFF.

DNA for the CDR3: TGTGCCAGTAGTATGGGGGCGTCTGTCGAGCAGTACTTC. Encoded protein: CASSMGASVEQYF. The chain combines TRBV19 with TRBJ2-7, with D perhaps matching TRBD1 (6 bases). V was trimmed by 3 bases and J by 6 bases, leaving 12 bases between them. The germline V gene has CDR1 LNHDA and CDR2 SQIVND (reference sequence). This CDR3 spans 13 amino acids.

This clonotype has a handful of counts. This chain connects TRBV2 to TRBJ2-1, with TRBD2 matching over 7 bases. CDR1 is SNHLY and CDR2 is FYNNEI in the germline V gene. V lost 6 bases, J lost 2 bases, and 7 bases stayed unmatched. The CDR3 runs to 15 residues. CDR3 in amino acids: CASSPPAGTYNEQFF. CDR3 in DNA: TGTGCCAGCAGCCCACCAGCGGGAACCTACAATGAGCAGTTCTTC.

This clonotype was observed many times. The chain recombines TRBV11-2 with TRBJ2-2, with D possibly TRBD2 on 5 matching bases. This CDR3 comprises 17 residues. V was pared by 5 bases and J by 0 bases, with 16 bases between. Germline V gene data show CDR1 as SGHAT and CDR2 as FQNNGV. CDR3 amino acids: CASSAVFGSTNTGELFF. In nucleotides, the CDR3 is TGTGCCAGCAGCGCCGTTTTTGGGAGTACGAACACCGGGGAGCTGTTTTTT.

This clonotype was counted ten times or more. This chain connects TRBV20-1 to TRBJ1-2; D gene ambiguous. Germline V CDR1 and CDR2: DFQATT, SNEGSKA (reference sequence). This CDR3 is built from 13 residues. The ends were cut back, 6 bases at V and 6 bases at J, with 17 bases in the middle. The DNA for the CDR3 is TGCAGTGCCCCCCGCCCAAACTTTGATGGCTACACCTTC. Protein product: CSAPRPNFDGYTF.

This clonotype was found many times. The rearrangement joins TRBV5-1 to TRBJ1-1, with TRBD1 matching over 9 bases. The V segment lost 5 bases and the J segment 5 bases; nucleotides outside the gene matches: 13. The CDR3 runs 16 residues. Germline V gene sequence: CDR1 SGHRS, CDR2 YFSETQ. CDR3 sequence reads: CASSLGTGRGGTEAFF. CDR3 nucleotide sequence: TGCGCCAGCAGTCTAGGGACAGGGCGAGGAGGAACTGAAGCTTTCTTT.

The chain uses TRBV10-3 and TRBJ2-7; the D call may be TRBD1 or TRBD2 (6 bases each). CDR1 and CDR2 (germline): ENHRY, SYGVKD. Trimming cost V 3 bases and J 2 bases, with 11 bases left between them. CDR3 length equals 14 residues. Written as DNA, the CDR3 is TGTGCCATCAGTGAACAGGGAGGCGCCTACGAGCAGTACTTC. This gives the protein CAISEQGGAYEQYF.

Concerning this clonotype itself: This could be a read error, since a much larger clone is one nucleotide away. The chain carries TRBV4-1 and TRBJ1-2; 9 bases fit TRBD1. Unmatched junction bases numbered 13, after V lost 1 base and J lost 10 bases. This CDR3 is built from 16 residues. CDR1 is MGHRA and CDR2 is YSYEKL in the germline V gene. The CDR3 region has the DNA TGCGCCAGCAGCCAAGGCCCCCGACAGGGGGGAAGGGACTACACCTTC. This translates into CASSQGPRQGGRDYTF.

The table lists this clonotype with many counts. The genes are TRBV18 and TRBJ2-2, with 7 bases matching TRBD2. The germline V gene encodes CDR1 KGHSH and CDR2 LQKENI. This CDR3 is 16 amino acids long. The V gene end was trimmed by 0 bases and the J gene end by 4 bases; junction bases not matched to a gene: 5. The CDR3 sequence is CASSPPGSGATGELFF. CDR3 nucleotides: TGTGCCAGCTCACCACCAGGAAGCGGGGCCACCGGGGAGCTGTTTTTT.